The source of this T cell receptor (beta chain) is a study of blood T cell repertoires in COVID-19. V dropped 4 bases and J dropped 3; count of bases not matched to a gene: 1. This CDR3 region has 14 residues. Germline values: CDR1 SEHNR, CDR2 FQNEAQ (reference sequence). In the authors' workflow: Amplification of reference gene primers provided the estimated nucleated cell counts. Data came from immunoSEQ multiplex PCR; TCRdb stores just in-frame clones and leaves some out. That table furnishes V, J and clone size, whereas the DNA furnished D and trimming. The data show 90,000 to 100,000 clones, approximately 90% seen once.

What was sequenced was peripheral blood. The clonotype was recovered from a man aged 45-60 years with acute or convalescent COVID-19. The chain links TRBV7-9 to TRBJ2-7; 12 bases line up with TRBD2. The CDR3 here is CASSSLAGGYEQYF. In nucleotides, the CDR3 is TGTGCCAGCAGCTCACTAGCGGGAGGCTACGAGCAGTACTTC.